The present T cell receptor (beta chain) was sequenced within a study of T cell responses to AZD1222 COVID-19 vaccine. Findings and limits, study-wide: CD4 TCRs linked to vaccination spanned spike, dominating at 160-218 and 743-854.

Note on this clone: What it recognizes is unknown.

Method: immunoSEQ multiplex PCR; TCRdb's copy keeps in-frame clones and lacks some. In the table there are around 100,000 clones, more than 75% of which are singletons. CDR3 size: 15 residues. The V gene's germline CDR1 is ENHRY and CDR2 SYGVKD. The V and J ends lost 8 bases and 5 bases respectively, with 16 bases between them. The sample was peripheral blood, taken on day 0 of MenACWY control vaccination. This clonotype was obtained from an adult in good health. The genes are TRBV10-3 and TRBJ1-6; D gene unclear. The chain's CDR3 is CAIAEGGFDNSPLHF. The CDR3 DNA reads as TGTGCCATCGCCGAAGGTGGCTTTGATAATTCACCCCTCCACTTT.